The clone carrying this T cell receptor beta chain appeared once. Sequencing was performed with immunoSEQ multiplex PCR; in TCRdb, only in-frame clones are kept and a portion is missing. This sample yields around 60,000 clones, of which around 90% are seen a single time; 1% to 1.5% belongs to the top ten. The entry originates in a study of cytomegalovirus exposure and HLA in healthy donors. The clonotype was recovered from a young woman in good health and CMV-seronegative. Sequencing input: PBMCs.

CDR3: CASSEGGTGTDSYNEQFF. In DNA form, the CDR3 reads TGTGCCAGCAGTGAAGGAGGGACAGGGACCGACTCCTACAATGAGCAGTTCTTC. The chain employs TRBV2 and TRBJ2-1; 9 bases are shared with TRBD1. CDR3 length: 18 residues. The trim removed 1 base at V and 0 bases at J, leaving 7 bases unmatched. CDR1 is SNHLY and CDR2 is FYNNEI in the germline V gene.